The TCR beta chain under discussion was sequenced for a study of T cell responses to AZD1222 COVID-19 vaccine. Notes on the study in general: The study sampled repertoires only after the peak T cell response. The donor group comprised mostly white British people and more females; the analysis possibly underestimated clonal diversity. Vaccine-associated CD4 TCRs ranged over spike, dominating at 160-218 and 743-854. An increase in Spike-specific TCR breadth and depth was observed after two AZD1222 doses.

Sequencing was performed with immunoSEQ multiplex PCR; in TCRdb, only in-frame clones are kept and a portion is missing. In the table there are about 99,000 clones, 90% of which are singletons. The germline CDR1 and CDR2 sequences are SGHTA and FQGTGA. Deletions cut 0 bases from V and 0 bases from J, with 3 bases between. CDR3 length: 14 amino acids. With respect to this clone: Its target is unknown.

The sequence was obtained from an adult in good health. The sequencing used peripheral blood, collected on day 0 of AZD1222 vaccination. The chain joins TRBV7-3 to TRBJ2-1, with D uncertain. CDR3 nucleotide sequence: TGTGCCAGCAGCTTAACCAGCTCCTACAATGAGCAGTTCTTC. Translated, it gives CASSLTSSYNEQFF.